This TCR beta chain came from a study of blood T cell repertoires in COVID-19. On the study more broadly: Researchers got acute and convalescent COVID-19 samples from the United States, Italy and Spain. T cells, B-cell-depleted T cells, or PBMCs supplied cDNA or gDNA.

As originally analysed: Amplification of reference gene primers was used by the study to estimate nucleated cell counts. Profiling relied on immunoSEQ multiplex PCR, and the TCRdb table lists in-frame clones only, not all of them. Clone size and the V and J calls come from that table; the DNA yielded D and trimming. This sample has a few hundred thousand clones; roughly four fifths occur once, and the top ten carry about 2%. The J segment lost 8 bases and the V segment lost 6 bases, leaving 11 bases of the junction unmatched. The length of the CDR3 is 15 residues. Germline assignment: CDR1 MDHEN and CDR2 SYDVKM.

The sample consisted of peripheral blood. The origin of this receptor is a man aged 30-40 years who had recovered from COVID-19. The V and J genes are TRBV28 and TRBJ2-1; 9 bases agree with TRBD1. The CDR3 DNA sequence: TGTGCCAGCAGAGAGTCCGGGACAGGGTGGCATGAGCAGTTCTTC. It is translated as CASRESGTGWHEQFF.